This is a list of T cell receptor beta chains from one sample in a study of blood T cell repertoires in COVID-19. The assay was immunoSEQ multiplex PCR, and TCRdb's table has in-frame clones only and misses some. The repertoire includes 150,000 to 200,000 clones, 84% of them detected once, and about 8% sits in the top ten. Sequencing used PBMCs or T cells enriched from blood (not recorded which). Receptor source: a woman in her fifties or sixties who had recovered from COVID-19. The CDR3 runs from the conserved cysteine through the conserved F or W. D genes are given only for firm matches. Clone size is given for some rows only: seen once, a few or many times, or a class if the clone is expanded.

d_call | j_call | v_call | cdr3_length | clone_size | cdr3_nt | cdr3_aa
NA | TRBJ1-1 | TRBV5-1 | 13 | NA | TGCGCCAGCAGCCTTTCTCGGGACACTGAAGCTTTCTTT | CASSLSRDTEAFF
NA | TRBJ1-1 | TRBV7-9 | 13 | NA | TGTGCCAGCAGCTCCCTCGGTAACACTGAAGCTTTCTTT | CASSSLGNTEAFF
TRBD1 | TRBJ1-3 | TRBV5-1 | 17 | NA | TGCGCCAGCAGCTCACCGGGACAGGGGTCGAGTGGAAACACCATATATTTT | CASSSPGQGSSGNTIYF
NA | TRBJ2-2 | TRBV5-6 | 18 | NA | TGTGCCAGCAGCTTTAGGTCAACCGGGACTTTGAACACCGGGGAGCTGTTTTTT | CASSFRSTGTLNTGELFF
TRBD1 | TRBJ1-1 | TRBV18 | 15 | NA | TGTGCCAGCTCACCGGGACAGGGAAAAGGGACTGAAGCTTTCTTT | CASSPGQGKGTEAFF
TRBD2 | TRBJ2-3 | TRBV7-3 | 16 | NA | TGTGCCAGCAGCGGGGGACTAGCGGGAGTCAGAGATACGCAGTATTTT | CASSGGLAGVRDTQYF
NA | TRBJ1-2 | TRBV7-8 | 16 | NA | TGTGCCAGCAGCTTAGCAGAGCTCGGGGGTGCTGATGGCTACACCTTC | CASSLAELGGADGYTF
TRBD1 | TRBJ1-2 | TRBV2 | 14 | once | TGTGCCAGCAGTGAAGTCGACAGGGCGGGTGGCTACACCTTC | CASSEVDRAGGYTF
NA | TRBJ1-1 | TRBV28 | 13 | NA | TGTGCCACCCCGGGAACATTGAACACTGAAGCTTTCTTT | CATPGTLNTEAFF
NA | TRBJ2-7 | TRBV24-1 | 13 | once | TGTGCCACCAGTCCCTCGAGCTCCTACGAGCAGTACTTC | CATSPSSSYEQYF
NA | TRBJ1-2 | TRBV19 | 13 | NA | TGTGCCAGTAGTATACAGGGAAACTATGGCTACACCTTC | CASSIQGNYGYTF
TRBD1 | TRBJ1-4 | TRBV6-5 | 15 | NA | TGTGCCAGCAGACCCAGGACAGGGCCTAATGAAAAACTGTTTTTT | CASRPRTGPNEKLFF
NA | TRBJ1-1 | TRBV11-2 | 14 | NA | TGTGCCAGCAGCTTAGCAGGGGTGAACACTGAAGCTTTCTTT | CASSLAGVNTEAFF
TRBD1 | TRBJ2-3 | TRBV6-5 | 15 | once | TGTGCCAGCAGGGCTACCGGGACAGTGACAGATACGCAGTATTTT | CASRATGTVTDTQYF
NA | TRBJ1-3 | TRBV13 | 13 | NA | TGTGCCAGCAGCCCCCCGGGGAGAAACACCATATATTTT | CASSPPGRNTIYF
NA | TRBJ1-2 | TRBV7-2 | 16 | many | TGTGCCAGCAGCTTAGTGACCAACAGCCTCCTCTATGGCTACACCTTC | CASSLVTNSLLYGYTF
TRBD1 | TRBJ2-7 | TRBV18 | 15 | NA | TGTGCCAGCTCACCAAGTTGGGACAGATCCTACGAGCAGTACTTC | CASSPSWDRSYEQYF
TRBD1 | TRBJ2-7 | TRBV7-9 | 14 | NA | TGTGCCAGCAGCTTAGCGGGGGACAGAAACCAGCAGTACTTC | CASSLAGDRNQQYF
NA | TRBJ2-7 | TRBV7-9 | 13 | NA | TGTGCCAGCAGCCCCTTACTAGTCCACGAGCAGTACTTC | CASSPLLVHEQYF
NA | TRBJ1-4 | TRBV27 | 13 | NA | TGTGCCAGCAGTTTTCAGACAGGTGGAAAACTGTTTTTT | CASSFQTGGKLFF
NA | TRBJ1-3 | TRBV10-1 | 16 | NA | TGCGCCAGCAGTGGCGGAGGGGGGGCAACTGGAAACACCATATATTTT | CASSGGGGATGNTIYF
TRBD2 | TRBJ2-5 | TRBV7-2 | 14 | NA | TGTGCCACAATACCTACGGGAGGAAGGGAGACCCAGTACTTC | CATIPTGGRETQYF
NA | TRBJ1-4 | TRBV4-3 | 15 | once | TGCGCCAGCAGCCAAGGGGTGTCGGAACTAGAAAAACTGTTTTTT | CASSQGVSELEKLFF
TRBD1 | TRBJ2-1 | TRBV7-2 | 14 | NA | TGTGCCAGCAGCCGCACAGGGGGCCGGAATGAGCAGTTCTTC | CASSRTGGRNEQFF
NA | TRBJ1-2 | TRBV29-1 | 14 | NA | TGCAGCGTTGACTCGGGGATCGCTAACTATGGCTACACCTTC | CSVDSGIANYGYTF
NA | TRBJ2-2 | TRBV29-1 | 15 | NA | TGCAGCGCCTCCCCTGGGACTTTCGGCACCGGGGAGCTGTTTTTT | CSASPGTFGTGELFF
TRBD1 | TRBJ1-1 | TRBV6-5 | 16 | NA | TGTGCCAGCAGTTGGACAGGCATACTAAAGAACACTGAAGCTTTCTTT | CASSWTGILKNTEAFF
NA | TRBJ1-6 | TRBV6-6 | 16 | NA | TGTGCCAGCAGTTTTTTGACGGGACACGGAAATTCACCCCTCCACTTT | CASSFLTGHGNSPLHF
NA | TRBJ2-7 | TRBV5-4 | 13 | NA | TGTGCCAGCCGCCCTCTGGGGCGGGATGAGCAGTACTTC | CASRPLGRDEQYF
NA | TRBJ1-1 | TRBV6-2/TRBV6-3 | 13 | NA | TGTGCCAGCAGTGGGGGGGCTGTGACTGAAGCTTTCTTT | CASSGGAVTEAFF
NA | TRBJ1-1 | TRBV6-1 | 12 | NA | TGTGCCAGCAGTTATGTGGACAGATCAGCTTTCTTT | CASSYVDRSAFF
NA | TRBJ1-1 | TRBV28 | 15 | once | TGTGCCAGCACTCCCCCACGGCAGGGGAGAACTGAAGCTTTCTTT | CASTPPRQGRTEAFF
NA | TRBJ1-2 | TRBV7-9 | 14 | NA | TGTGCCAGCAGCTTAGCGGGACAACGCTATGGCTACACCTTC | CASSLAGQRYGYTF
NA | TRBJ1-1 | TRBV10-3 | 16 | NA | TGTGCCATCAGTGATGGACGGGGGTTAGGGAACACTGAAGCTTTCTTT | CAISDGRGLGNTEAFF
NA | TRBJ1-2 | TRBV7-9 | 15 | NA | TGTGCCAGCAGCTTAGGGAGAGGTTGGGGAGATGGCTACACCTTC | CASSLGRGWGDGYTF
NA | TRBJ1-2 | TRBV7-3 | 14 | few | TGTGCCAGCAGCCCAAACATCGGCGGCTATGGCTACACCTTC | CASSPNIGGYGYTF
TRBD1 | TRBJ1-1 | TRBV11-2 | 14 | few | TGTGCCAGCAGCCTCGACAGGGGAGGGACTGAAGCTTTCTTT | CASSLDRGGTEAFF
NA | TRBJ2-2 | TRBV5-1 | 15 | NA | TGCGCCAGCAGACCGGGAGTAGGGGTGGCCGGGGAGCTGTTTTTT | CASRPGVGVAGELFF
NA | TRBJ1-5 | TRBV3-1/TRBV3-2 | 12 | NA | TGTGCCAGCAGCCTAAGGGGGGGGCCCCAGCATTTT | CASSLRGGPQHF
TRBD2 | TRBJ2-2 | TRBV7-7 | 15 | once | TGTGCTAGCAGCTTATCCGGGGGGGGCCCCGGGGAGCTGTTTTTT | CASSLSGGGPGELFF
TRBD2 | TRBJ2-1 | TRBV4-3 | 15 | NA | TGCGCCAGCAGCCAACCTAGCGGGGGGGCTAATGAGCAGTTCTTC | CASSQPSGGANEQFF
NA | TRBJ1-3 | TRBV12-5 | 13 | NA | TGTGCTAGTGGTTTGGGCGGTGGAAACACCATATATTTT | CASGLGGGNTIYF
NA | TRBJ2-3 | TRBV5-4 | 11 | NA | TGTGCCAGCAGCTTCAGAGATACGCAGTATTTT | CASSFRDTQYF
TRBD2 | TRBJ2-1 | TRBV28 | 13 | NA | TGTGCCAGCCGACTAGCGGGAGACAACGAGCAGTTCTTC | CASRLAGDNEQFF
NA | TRBJ1-5 | TRBV19 | 14 | once | TGTGCCAGTAGTATACGGGGGATCAATCAGCCCCAGCATTTT | CASSIRGINQPQHF
TRBD1 | TRBJ2-3 | TRBV5-1 | 14 | once | TGCGCCAGCAGCAGAGACAGGGTCGCAGATACGCAGTATTTT | CASSRDRVADTQYF
TRBD2 | TRBJ2-7 | TRBV5-1 | 15 | NA | TGCGCCAGCAGCTACGGGACTAGCGGGAGCTACGAGCAGTACTTC | CASSYGTSGSYEQYF
TRBD2 | TRBJ2-1 | TRBV4-2 | 16 | NA | TGTGCCAGCAGCCGGGACCTAGCGGGAGGAGGCTATGAGCAGTTCTTC | CASSRDLAGGGYEQFF
NA | TRBJ2-2 | TRBV29-1 | 14 | NA | TGCAGCGCAAGGCCGGGACACAACACCGGGGAGCTGTTTTTT | CSARPGHNTGELFF
NA | TRBJ2-7 | TRBV18 | 12 | NA | TGTGCCAGCTCACCGCAGGACTACGAGCAGTACTTC | CASSPQDYEQYF
NA | TRBJ1-4 | TRBV14 | 15 | NA | TGTGCCAGCAGCACCCGAGGGGGTCTAGGTGAAAAACTGTTTTTT | CASSTRGGLGEKLFF